A selection of T cell receptor beta chains follows, all from one sample in a study of identifying expanded T cells in peripheral blood. Method: immunoSEQ multiplex PCR; TCRdb's copy keeps in-frame clones and lacks some. This table has tens of thousands of clones, around 90% appearing once. The sequenced material came from blood. These receptors were collected from a person between 18 and 75 years old in good health. CDR3s include the opening cysteine and the closing phenylalanine or tryptophan. A D gene is named only where the DNA matches it firmly. Rows give clone size only sometimes, using once, few, many, or a class for an expanded clone.

D gene | J gene | V gene | clone size | CDR3 DNA | CDR3 protein
NA | TRBJ2-3 | TRBV29-1 | NA | TGCAGCGTTGTACTAGTGGTTGGAGATACGCAGTATTTT | CSVVLVVGDTQYF
TRBD1 | TRBJ2-7 | TRBV7-9 | NA | TGTGCCAGCAGCTTCACAGGGGGTAGCTACGAGCAGTACTTC | CASSFTGGSYEQYF
TRBD2 | TRBJ2-5 | TRBV7-7 | NA | TGTGCCAGCAGCACGGGACTACAAGAGACCCAGTACTTC | CASSTGLQETQYF
TRBD2 | TRBJ2-1 | TRBV11-3 | NA | TGTGCCAGCAGCTTAGCGGCTAGCGGTGAGCAGTTCTTC | CASSLAASGEQFF
NA | TRBJ1-3 | TRBV5-1 | NA | TGCGCCAGCAGCTTGCTCGGGAATCGTAGAAACACCATATATTTT | CASSLLGNRRNTIYF
TRBD1 | TRBJ1-2 | TRBV15 | NA | TGTGCCACCAGCAGAGAAAGGGGGCCCATCTATGGCTACACCTTC | CATSRERGPIYGYTF
NA | TRBJ1-1 | TRBV7-9 | once | TGTGCCAGCAGCCCGACTGAGCATGCCCTTATGAACACTGAAGCTTTCTTT | CASSPTEHALMNTEAFF
NA | TRBJ1-1 | TRBV4-1 | few | TGCGCCAGTAACCCTACCCCATCGTCGAACACTGAAGCTTTCTTT | CASNPTPSSNTEAFF
NA | TRBJ1-6 | TRBV5-5 | NA | TGTGCCAGCAGCTCAGGGGATAATTCACCCCTCCACTTT | CASSSGDNSPLHF
TRBD2 | TRBJ2-5 | TRBV6-1 | NA | TGTGCCAGCAGTGGCGTGGTGCGGGGGGAGACCCAGTACTTC | CASSGVVRGETQYF
TRBD2 | TRBJ2-1 | TRBV4-1 | NA | TGCGCCAGCAGCCCAACCGGACTAGCGGGGGGCAATGAGCAGTTCTTC | CASSPTGLAGGNEQFF
NA | TRBJ1-5 | TRBV6-6 | NA | TGTGCCAGCACCCCAGCCCTGGGCAATCAGCCCCAGCATTTT | CASTPALGNQPQHF
TRBD1 | TRBJ2-7 | TRBV5-4 | NA | TGTGCCAGCAGCTTGGTGGGGACAGTCACCTACGAGCAGTACTTC | CASSLVGTVTYEQYF
TRBD1 | TRBJ2-5 | TRBV19 | once | TGTGCCAGTAAAGTGGAGGACAGGTCACGGGAGACCCAGTACTTC | CASKVEDRSRETQYF
TRBD1 | TRBJ1-5 | TRBV4-1 | NA | TGCGCCAGCAGCCAAGTCAGACAGGGGGCCGGTCAGCCCCAGCATTTT | CASSQVRQGAGQPQHF
NA | TRBJ2-5 | TRBV23-1 | NA | TGCGCCAGCAGTCAATCTCAGACCCAGTACTTC | CASSQSQTQYF
NA | TRBJ1-2 | TRBV28 | once | TGTGCCAGCTTCCGAGGGCCCTATGGCTACACCTTC | CASFRGPYGYTF
TRBD2 | TRBJ2-1 | TRBV30 | NA | TGTGCCTGGGAGCGGGGGGTCTACAATGAGCAGTTCTTC | CAWERGVYNEQFF
TRBD1 | TRBJ2-7 | TRBV30 | NA | TGTGCCTGGAGCCAGGACAGGGGGGCCTACGAGCAGTACTTC | CAWSQDRGAYEQYF
TRBD1 | TRBJ1-1 | TRBV6-4 | NA | TGTGCCAGCAGCCCCCAGGGGGGGGTGAACACTGAAGCTTTCTTT | CASSPQGGVNTEAFF
NA | TRBJ2-6 | TRBV27 | NA | TGTGCCAGCAGGGCCGACATGACCTCTGGGGCCAACGTCCTGACTTTC | CASRADMTSGANVLTF
NA | TRBJ1-1 | TRBV21-1 | NA | TGTGCCAGCAGCACAAGGGGTATGAACACTGAAGCTTTCTTT | CASSTRGMNTEAFF